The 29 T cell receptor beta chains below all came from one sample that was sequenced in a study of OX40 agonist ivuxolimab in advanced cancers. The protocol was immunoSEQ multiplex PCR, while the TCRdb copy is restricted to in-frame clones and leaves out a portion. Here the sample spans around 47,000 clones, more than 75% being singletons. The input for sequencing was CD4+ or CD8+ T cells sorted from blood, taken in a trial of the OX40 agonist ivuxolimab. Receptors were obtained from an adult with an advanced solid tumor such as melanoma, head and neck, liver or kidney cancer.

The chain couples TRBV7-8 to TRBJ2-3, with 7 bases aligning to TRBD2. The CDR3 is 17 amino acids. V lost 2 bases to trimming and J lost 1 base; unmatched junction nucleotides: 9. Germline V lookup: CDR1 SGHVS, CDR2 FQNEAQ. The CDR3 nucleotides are TGTGCCAGCAGCTTATTCCCCAGAAGCGGGGGCACAGATACGCAGTATTTT. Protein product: CASSLFPRSGGTDTQYF.

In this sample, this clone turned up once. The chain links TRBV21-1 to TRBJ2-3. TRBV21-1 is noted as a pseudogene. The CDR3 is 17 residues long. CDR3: CASSKIKFDPGTDTQYF. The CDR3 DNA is TGTGCCAGCAGCAAAATCAAGTTCGACCCCGGGACGGATACGCAGTATTTT.

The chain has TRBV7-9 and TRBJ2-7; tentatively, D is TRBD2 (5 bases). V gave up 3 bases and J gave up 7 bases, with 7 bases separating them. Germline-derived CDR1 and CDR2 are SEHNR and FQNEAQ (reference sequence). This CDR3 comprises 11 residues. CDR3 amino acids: CASSFSGEQYF. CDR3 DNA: TGTGCCAGCAGCTTTTCGGGGGAGCAGTACTTC. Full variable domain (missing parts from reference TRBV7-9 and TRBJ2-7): DTGVSQNPRHKITKRGQNVTFRCDPISEHNRLYWYRQTLGQGPEFLTYFQNEAQLEKSRLLSDRFSAERPKGSFSTLEIQRTEQGDSAMYLCASSFSGEQYFGPGTRLTVT.

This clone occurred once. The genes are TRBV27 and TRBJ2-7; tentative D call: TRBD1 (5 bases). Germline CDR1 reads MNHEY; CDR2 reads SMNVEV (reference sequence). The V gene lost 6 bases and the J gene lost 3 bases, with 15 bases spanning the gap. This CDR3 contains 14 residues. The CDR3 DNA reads TGTGCCAGCAGCGATACAGGAAGAGTCTACGAGCAGTACTTC. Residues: CASSDTGRVYEQYF.

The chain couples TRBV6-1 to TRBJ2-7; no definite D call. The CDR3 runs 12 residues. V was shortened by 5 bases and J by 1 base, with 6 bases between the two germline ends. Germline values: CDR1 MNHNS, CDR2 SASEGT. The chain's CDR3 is CASSSGSYEQYF. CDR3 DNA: TGTGCCAGCAGTTCAGGTTCCTACGAGCAGTACTTC.

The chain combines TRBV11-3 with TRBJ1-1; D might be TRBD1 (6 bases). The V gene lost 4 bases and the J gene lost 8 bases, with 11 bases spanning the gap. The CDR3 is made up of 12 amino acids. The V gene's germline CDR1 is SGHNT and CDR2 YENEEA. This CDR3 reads CASSWATGEAFF. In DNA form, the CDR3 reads TGTGCCAGCAGCTGGGCTACAGGGGAAGCTTTCTTT.

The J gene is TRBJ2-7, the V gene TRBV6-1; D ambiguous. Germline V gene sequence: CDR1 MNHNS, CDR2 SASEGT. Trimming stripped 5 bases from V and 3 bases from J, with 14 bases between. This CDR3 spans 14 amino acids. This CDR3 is CASSPASGLYEQYF. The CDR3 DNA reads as TGTGCCAGCAGTCCGGCCTCTGGGCTCTACGAGCAGTACTTC.

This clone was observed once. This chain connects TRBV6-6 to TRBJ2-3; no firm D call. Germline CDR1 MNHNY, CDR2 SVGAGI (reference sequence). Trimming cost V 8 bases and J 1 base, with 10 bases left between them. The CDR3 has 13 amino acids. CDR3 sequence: CASWNPGTDTQYF. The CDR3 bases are TGTGCCAGCTGGAACCCGGGCACAGATACGCAGTATTTT.

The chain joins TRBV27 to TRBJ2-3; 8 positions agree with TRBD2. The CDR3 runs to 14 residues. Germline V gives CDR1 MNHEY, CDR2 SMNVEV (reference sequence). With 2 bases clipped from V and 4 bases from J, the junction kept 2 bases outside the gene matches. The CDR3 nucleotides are TGTGCCAGCAGTTTAGGACTAGCTCCAGATACGCAGTATTTT. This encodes CASSLGLAPDTQYF.

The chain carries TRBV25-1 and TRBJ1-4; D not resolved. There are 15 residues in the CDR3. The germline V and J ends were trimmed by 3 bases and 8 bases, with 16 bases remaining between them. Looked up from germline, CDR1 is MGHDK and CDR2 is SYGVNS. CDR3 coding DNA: TGTGCCAGCAGTGAGTCGACCCCTGGGAAGGAAAAACTGTTTTTT. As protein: CASSESTPGKEKLFF.

CDR3 nucleotide sequence: TGCAGCGTAGACTCTTATGGCTACACCTTC. Residues: CSVDSYGYTF. The genes are TRBV29-1 and TRBJ1-2; D gene unclear. The CDR3 covers 10 residues. Germline CDR1 and CDR2: SQVTM and ANQGSEA. V lost 6 bases and J 5 bases, leaving 7 bases between the germline ends.

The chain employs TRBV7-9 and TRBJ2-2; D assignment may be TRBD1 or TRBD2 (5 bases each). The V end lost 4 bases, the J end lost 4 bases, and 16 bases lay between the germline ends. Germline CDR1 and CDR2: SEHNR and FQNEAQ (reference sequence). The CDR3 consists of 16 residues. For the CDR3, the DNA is TGTGCCAGCAGCTCACGGGACCCTCGGGTCACCGGGGAGCTGTTTTTT. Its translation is CASSSRDPRVTGELFF.

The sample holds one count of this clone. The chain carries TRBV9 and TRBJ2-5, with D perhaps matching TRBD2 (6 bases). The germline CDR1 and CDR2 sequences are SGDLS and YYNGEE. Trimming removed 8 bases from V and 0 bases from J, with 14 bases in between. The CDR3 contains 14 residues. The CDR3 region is CASNDGRYQETQYF. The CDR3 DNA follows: TGTGCCAGTAACGATGGGAGGTACCAAGAGACCCAGTACTTC.

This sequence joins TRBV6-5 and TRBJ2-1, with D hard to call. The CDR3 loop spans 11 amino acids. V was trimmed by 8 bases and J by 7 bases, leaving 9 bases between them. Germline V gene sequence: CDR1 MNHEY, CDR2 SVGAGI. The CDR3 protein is CASQTWNEQFF. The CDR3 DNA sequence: TGTGCCAGCCAAACGTGGAATGAGCAGTTCTTC.

The CDR3 is CASSWGQVRQHEQFF. The CDR3 region has the DNA TGTGCCAGCAGCTGGGGGCAAGTCAGGCAGCATGAGCAGTTCTTC. The chain is built from TRBV7-6 and TRBJ2-1, with a weak D call TRBD1 (6 bases). Germline V gives CDR1 SGHVS, CDR2 FNYEAQ. V gave up 4 bases and J gave up 8 bases, with 18 bases separating them. The CDR3 loop spans 15 amino acids. The full variable domain, with the rest looked up from reference TRBV7-6 and TRBJ2-1, is GAGVSQSPRYKVTKRGQDVALRCDPISGHVSLYWYRQALGQGPEFLTYFNYEAQQDKSGLPNDRFSAERPEGSISTLTIQRTEQRDSAMYRCASSWGQVRQHEQFFGPGTRLTVL.

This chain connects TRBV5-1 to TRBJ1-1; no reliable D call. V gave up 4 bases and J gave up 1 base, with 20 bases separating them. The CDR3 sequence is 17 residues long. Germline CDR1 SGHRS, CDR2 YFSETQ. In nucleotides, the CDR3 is TGCGCCAGCAGCCCCCGAAAGGTGGGCAGGCCGAACACTGAAGCTTTCTTT. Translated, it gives CASSPRKVGRPNTEAFF.

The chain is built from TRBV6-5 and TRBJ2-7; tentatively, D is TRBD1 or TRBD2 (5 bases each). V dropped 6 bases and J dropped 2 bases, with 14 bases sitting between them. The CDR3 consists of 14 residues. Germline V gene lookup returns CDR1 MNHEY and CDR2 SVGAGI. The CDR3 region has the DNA TGTGCCAGCAGGAACCCGGGACCAACCTACGAGCAGTACTTC. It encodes CASRNPGPTYEQYF.

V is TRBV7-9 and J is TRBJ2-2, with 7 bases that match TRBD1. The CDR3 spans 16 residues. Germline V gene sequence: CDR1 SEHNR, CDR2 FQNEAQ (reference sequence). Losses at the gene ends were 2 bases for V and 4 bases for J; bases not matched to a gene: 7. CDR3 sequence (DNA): TGTGCCAGCAGCTTACCAGGGGGAATTGGCACCGGGGAGCTGTTTTTT. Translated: CASSLPGGIGTGELFF.

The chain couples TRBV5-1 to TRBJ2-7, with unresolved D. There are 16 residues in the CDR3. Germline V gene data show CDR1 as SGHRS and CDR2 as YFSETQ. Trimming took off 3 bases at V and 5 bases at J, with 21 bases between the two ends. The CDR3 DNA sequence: TGCGCCAGCAGCTACCATCCCGGGCCCCCTCTAAACGAGCAGTACTTC. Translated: CASSYHPGPPLNEQYF.

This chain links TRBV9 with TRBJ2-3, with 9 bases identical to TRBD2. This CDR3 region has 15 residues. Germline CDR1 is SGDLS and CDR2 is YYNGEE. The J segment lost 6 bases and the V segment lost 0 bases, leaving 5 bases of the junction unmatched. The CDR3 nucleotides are TGTGCCAGCAGCGTAGGGCGGGGGGGTACTGATACGCAGTATTTT. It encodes CASSVGRGGTDTQYF.

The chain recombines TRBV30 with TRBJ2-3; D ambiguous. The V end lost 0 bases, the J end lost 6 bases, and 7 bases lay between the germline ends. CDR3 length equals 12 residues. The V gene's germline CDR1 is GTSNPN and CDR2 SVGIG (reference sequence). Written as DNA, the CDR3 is TGTGCCTGGAGTGTAAGGTGGGATACGCAGTATTTT. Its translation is CAWSVRWDTQYF.

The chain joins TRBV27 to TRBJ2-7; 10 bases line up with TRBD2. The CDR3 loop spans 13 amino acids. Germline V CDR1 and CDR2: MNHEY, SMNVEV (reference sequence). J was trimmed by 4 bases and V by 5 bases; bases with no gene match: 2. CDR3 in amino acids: CASSAAGGYEQYF. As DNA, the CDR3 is TGTGCCAGCAGTGCAGCGGGAGGGTACGAGCAGTACTTC.

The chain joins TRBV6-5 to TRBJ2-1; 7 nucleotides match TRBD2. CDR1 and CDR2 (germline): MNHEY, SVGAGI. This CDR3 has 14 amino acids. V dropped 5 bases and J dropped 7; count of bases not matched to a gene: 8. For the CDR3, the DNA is TGTGCCAGCAGTCTCTCGGGAGGCAGGAATGAGCAGTTCTTC. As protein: CASSLSGGRNEQFF.

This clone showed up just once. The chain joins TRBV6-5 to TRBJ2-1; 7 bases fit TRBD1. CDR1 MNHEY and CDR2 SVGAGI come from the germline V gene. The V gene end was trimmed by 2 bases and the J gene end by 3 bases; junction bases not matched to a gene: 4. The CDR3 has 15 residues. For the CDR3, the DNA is TGTGCCAGCAGTTACGAGGGGGCCGGCTACAATGAGCAGTTCTTC. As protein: CASSYEGAGYNEQFF.

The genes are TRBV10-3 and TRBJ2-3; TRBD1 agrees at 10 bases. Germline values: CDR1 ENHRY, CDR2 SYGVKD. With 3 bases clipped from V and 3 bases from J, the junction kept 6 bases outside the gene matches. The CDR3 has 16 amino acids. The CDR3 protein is CAISDPGTGVTDTQYF. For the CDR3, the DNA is TGTGCCATCAGTGATCCCGGGACAGGGGTAACAGATACGCAGTATTTT.

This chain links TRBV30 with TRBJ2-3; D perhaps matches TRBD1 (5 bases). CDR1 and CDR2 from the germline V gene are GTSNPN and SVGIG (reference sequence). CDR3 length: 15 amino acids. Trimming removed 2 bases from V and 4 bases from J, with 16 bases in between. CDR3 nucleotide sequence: TGTGCCTGGAGTCGCCCAGGGTTTATAGCAGATACGCAGTATTTT. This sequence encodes CAWSRPGFIADTQYF.

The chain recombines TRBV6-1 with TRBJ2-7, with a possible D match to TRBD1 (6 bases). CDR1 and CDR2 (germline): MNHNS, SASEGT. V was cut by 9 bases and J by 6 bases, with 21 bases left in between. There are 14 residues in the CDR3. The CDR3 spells CARGKGESIGEQYF. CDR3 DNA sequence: TGTGCCAGGGGAAAGGGGGAGAGCATTGGCGAGCAGTACTTC.

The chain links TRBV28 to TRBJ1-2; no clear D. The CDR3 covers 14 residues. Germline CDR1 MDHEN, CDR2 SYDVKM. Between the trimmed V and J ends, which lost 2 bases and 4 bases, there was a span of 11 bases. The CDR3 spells CASSLPFGPYGYTF. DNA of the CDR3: TGTGCCAGCAGTTTACCCTTCGGGCCCTATGGCTACACCTTC.

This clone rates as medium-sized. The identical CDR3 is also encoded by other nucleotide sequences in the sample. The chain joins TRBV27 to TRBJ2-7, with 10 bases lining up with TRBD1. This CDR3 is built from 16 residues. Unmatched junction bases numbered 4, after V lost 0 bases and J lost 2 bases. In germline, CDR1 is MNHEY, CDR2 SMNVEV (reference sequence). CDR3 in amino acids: CASSLSPGTGAYEQYF. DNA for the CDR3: TGTGCCAGCAGTTTATCTCCCGGGACAGGGGCCTACGAGCAGTACTTC.